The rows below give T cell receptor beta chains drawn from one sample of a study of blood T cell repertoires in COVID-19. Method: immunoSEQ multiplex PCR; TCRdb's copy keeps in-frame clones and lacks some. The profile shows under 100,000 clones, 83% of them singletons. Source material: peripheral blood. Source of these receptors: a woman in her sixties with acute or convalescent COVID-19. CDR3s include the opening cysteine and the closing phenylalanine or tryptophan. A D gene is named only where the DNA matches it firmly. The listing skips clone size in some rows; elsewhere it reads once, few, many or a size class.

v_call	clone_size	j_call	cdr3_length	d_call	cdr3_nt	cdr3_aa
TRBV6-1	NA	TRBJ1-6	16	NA	TGTGCCAGCAGTGCAGAACGGACACTGTATAATTCACCCCTCCACTTT	CASSAERTLYNSPLHF
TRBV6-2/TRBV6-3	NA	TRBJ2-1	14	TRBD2	TGTGCCAGCACCCCTGCGGGGGGGTACAATGAGCAGTTCTTC	CASTPAGGYNEQFF
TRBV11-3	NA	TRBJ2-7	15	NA	TGTGCCAGCAGCCGAATGACAGGGGAGGGGTACGAGCAGTACTTC	CASSRMTGEGYEQYF
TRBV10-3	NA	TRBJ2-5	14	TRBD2	TGTGCCATCAGTGAGTCCCGGGAGGGAGAGACCCAGTACTTC	CAISESREGETQYF
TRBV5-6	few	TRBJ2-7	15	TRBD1	TGTGCCAGCAGCCCCCGGGACAGGGGGATTAACGAGCAGTACTTC	CASSPRDRGINEQYF
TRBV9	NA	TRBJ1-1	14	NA	TGTGCCAGCAGCGTAGCGGTCACGGGATTAGGAGCTTTCTTT	CASSVAVTGLGAFF
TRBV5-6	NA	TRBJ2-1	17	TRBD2	TGTGCCAGCAGCTTGTGGGCGGGAGGGCCTATAGATGTCGAGCAGTTCTTC	CASSLWAGGPIDVEQFF
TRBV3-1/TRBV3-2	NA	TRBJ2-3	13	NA	TGTGCCAGCAGCCACTCGGGTGCAGATACGCAGTATTTT	CASSHSGADTQYF
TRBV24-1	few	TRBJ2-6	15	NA	TGTGCCACGTCTGGCTGGTACTCTGGGGCCAACGTCCTGACTTTC	CATSGWYSGANVLTF
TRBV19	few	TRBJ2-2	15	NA	TGTGCCAGTACCCCAGTAGGGGCGAGGACCGGGGAGCTGTTTTTT	CASTPVGARTGELFF
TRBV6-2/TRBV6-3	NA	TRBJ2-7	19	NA	TGTGCCAGCAGTTACTCGATAGCCGGAATTAGACCGGGCTCCTACGAGCAGTACTTC	CASSYSIAGIRPGSYEQYF
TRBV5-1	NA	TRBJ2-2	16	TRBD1	TGCGCCAGCAGCTCTATTTGGACAGGGCACACCGGGGAGCTGTTTTTT	CASSSIWTGHTGELFF
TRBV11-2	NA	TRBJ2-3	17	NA	TGTGCCAGCAGCTTAAGGGCCGCGGGGGCTCCGTACTATACGCAGTATTTT	CASSLRAAGAPYYTQYF
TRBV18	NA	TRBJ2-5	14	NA	TGTGCCAGCTCATCCCTTCCCGGCGGGGAGACCCAGTACTTC	CASSSLPGGETQYF
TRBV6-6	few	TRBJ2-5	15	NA	TGTGCCAGCAGTTACTTGGCGGGACGGGGAGAGACCCAGTACTTC	CASSYLAGRGETQYF
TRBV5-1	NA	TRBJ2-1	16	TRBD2	TGCGCCAGCAGCTCAGTAGCGGGGGGGCCTAGCAATGAGCAGTTCTTC	CASSSVAGGPSNEQFF
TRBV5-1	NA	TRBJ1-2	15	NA	TGCGCCAGCAGCCGCGAGTCAGGGGTCAACTATGGCTACACCTTC	CASSRESGVNYGYTF
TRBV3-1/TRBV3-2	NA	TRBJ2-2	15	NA	TGTGCCAGCAGCCAACTGGGGGGTAACACCGGGGAGCTGTTTTTT	CASSQLGGNTGELFF
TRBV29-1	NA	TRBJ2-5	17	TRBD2	TGCAGCGTCGCCGGGACTAGCGGGACCTCATCGCGGGAGACCCAGTACTTC	CSVAGTSGTSSRETQYF
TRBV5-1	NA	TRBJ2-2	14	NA	TGCGCCAGCAGCTTATCCGGGGTTGACGGGGAGCTGTTTTTT	CASSLSGVDGELFF
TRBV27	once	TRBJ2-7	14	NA	TGTGCCAGCAGGTACAGGGTGGGAGTCTACGAGCAGTACTTC	CASRYRVGVYEQYF
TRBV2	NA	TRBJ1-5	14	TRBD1	TGTGCCAGCAGTTTGGGACAGGGTGGTCAGCCCCAGCATTTT	CASSLGQGGQPQHF
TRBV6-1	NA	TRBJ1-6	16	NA	TGTGCCAGCAGTGAAGAAGGCAGGGTGAGGAATTCACCCCTCCACTTT	CASSEEGRVRNSPLHF
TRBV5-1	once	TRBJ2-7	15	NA	TGCGCCAGCAGCTTGGAAGGGGCAGGGTTGAGGGAGCAGTACTTC	CASSLEGAGLREQYF
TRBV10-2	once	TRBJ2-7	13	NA	TGCGCCAGCGGGGGACTGCGCCTGGGGGAGCAGTACTTC	CASGGLRLGEQYF
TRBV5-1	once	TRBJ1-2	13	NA	TGCGCCAGCAGCGGCCGGGAGGCCTATGGCTACACCTTC	CASSGREAYGYTF
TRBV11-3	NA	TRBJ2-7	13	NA	TGTGCCAGCAGCTTTGGCGGAAACTACGAGCAGTACTTC	CASSFGGNYEQYF
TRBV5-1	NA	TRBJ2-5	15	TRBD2	TGCGCCAGCAGCTTGGGGAGCGGGGACCAAGAGACCCAGTACTTC	CASSLGSGDQETQYF
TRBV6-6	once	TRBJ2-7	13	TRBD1	TGTGCCAGCAGTCTCCAGACAGGGGCAAAGCAGTACTTC	CASSLQTGAKQYF
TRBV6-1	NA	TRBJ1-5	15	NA	TGTGCCAGCAGTGAAGCGGGGGGAAGCTTCCAGCCCCAGCATTTT	CASSEAGGSFQPQHF
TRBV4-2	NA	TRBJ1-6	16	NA	TGTGCCAGCAGCCAAGGGGTCAGGGGAAATAATTCACCCCTCCACTTT	CASSQGVRGNNSPLHF
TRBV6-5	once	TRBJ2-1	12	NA	TGTGCCAGCAGGGGAGACAGGAATGAGCAGTTCTTC	CASRGDRNEQFF
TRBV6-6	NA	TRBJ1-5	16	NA	TGTGCCAGCAGTTACGAGGGCAGATCGAGCAATCAGCCCCAGCATTTT	CASSYEGRSSNQPQHF
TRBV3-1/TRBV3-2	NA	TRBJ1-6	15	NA	TGTGCCAGCAGCCAAGAGCAGGGGTTAAATTCACCCCTCCACTTT	CASSQEQGLNSPLHF
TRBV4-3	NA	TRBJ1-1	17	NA	TGCGCCAGCAGCCAAGACCCCGGAGGGGCGCAGGACACTGAAGCTTTCTTT	CASSQDPGGAQDTEAFF
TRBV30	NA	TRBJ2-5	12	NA	TGTGCCTGGAGTGGGACAGTGGAGACCCAGTACTTC	CAWSGTVETQYF
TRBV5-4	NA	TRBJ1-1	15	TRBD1	TGTGCCAGCAGCCTCGACAGGGGCGAGAACACTGAAGCTTTCTTT	CASSLDRGENTEAFF
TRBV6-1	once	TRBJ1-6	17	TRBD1	TGTGCCAGCAGTGCCCCCAGGGGACAGACCGTCGGTTCACCCCTCCACTTT	CASSAPRGQTVGSPLHF
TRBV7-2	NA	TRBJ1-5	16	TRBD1	TGTGCCAGCAGCTTAGGAGGGGGCAGGGGGTATCAGCCCCAGCATTTT	CASSLGGGRGYQPQHF
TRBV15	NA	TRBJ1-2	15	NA	TGTGCCACCAGCAGAGATGTTGGGGGGTACGGTGGCTACACCTTC	CATSRDVGGYGGYTF
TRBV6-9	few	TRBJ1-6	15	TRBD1	TGTGCCAGCACCACGGGACAGGGTAAGAATTCACCCCTCCACTTT	CASTTGQGKNSPLHF
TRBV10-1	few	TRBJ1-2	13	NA	TGCGCCAGCAGTGAATCTGTCAACTATGGCTACACCTTC	CASSESVNYGYTF
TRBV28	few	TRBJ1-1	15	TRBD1	TGTGCCAGCAGTTTGGGGGACAGACAGAACACTGAAGCTTTCTTT	CASSLGDRQNTEAFF
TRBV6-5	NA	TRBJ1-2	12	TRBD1	TGTGCCAGCAGTTACTACAGGGGCGGCTACACCTTC	CASSYYRGGYTF
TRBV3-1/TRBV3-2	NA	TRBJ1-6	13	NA	TGTGCCAGCAGCCTCCGACAGAATTCACCCCTCCACTTT	CASSLRQNSPLHF
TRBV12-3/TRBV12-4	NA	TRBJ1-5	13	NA	TGTGCCAGCAGTTTAACCGGAGGTCAGCCCCAGCATTTT	CASSLTGGQPQHF
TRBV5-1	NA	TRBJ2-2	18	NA	TGCGCCAGCAGCTTGGCTGTGGGCGCCTACGCGAACACCGGGGAGCTGTTTTTT	CASSLAVGAYANTGELFF
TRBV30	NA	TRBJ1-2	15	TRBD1	TGTGCCTGGAGTGTCCAACTTGCAGGGGGGAATGGCTACACCTTC	CAWSVQLAGGNGYTF
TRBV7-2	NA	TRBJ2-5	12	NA	TGTGCCAGCAGCTTAGCGAGGCAGACCCAGTACTTC	CASSLARQTQYF
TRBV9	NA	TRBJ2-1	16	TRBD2	TGTGCCAGCAGCGTAGAAGCTAGCGGGGGGCTAAAAGAGCAGTTCTTC	CASSVEASGGLKEQFF
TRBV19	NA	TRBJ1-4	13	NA	TGTGCCAGTGGCTCGCACAGTTTAGAAAAACTGTTTTTT	CASGSHSLEKLFF
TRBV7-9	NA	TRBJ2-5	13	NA	TGTGCCAGCAGCTTCGGGAACCAAGAGACCCAGTACTTC	CASSFGNQETQYF
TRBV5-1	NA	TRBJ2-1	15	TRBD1	TGCGCCAGCAGCCAGGCCGGGACAGATTACAATGAGCAGTTCTTC	CASSQAGTDYNEQFF
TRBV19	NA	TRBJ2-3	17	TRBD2	TGTGCCAGTAGTATAGATCCCCGGGGGGGCCCCCAAGATACGCAGTATTTT	CASSIDPRGGPQDTQYF
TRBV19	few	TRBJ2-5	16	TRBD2	TGTGCCAGTAGTATGGGGTGGCGGGGGGGCGAAGAGACCCAGTACTTC	CASSMGWRGGEETQYF
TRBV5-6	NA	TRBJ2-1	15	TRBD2	TGTGCCAGCAGCTTGTACAGCGGGAGGAATAATGAGCAGTTCTTC	CASSLYSGRNNEQFF
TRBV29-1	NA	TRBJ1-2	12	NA	TGCAGCGTTGAACAGGCGATCTATGGCTACACCTTC	CSVEQAIYGYTF
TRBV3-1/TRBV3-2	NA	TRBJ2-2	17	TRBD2	TGTGCCAGCAGCCTTGGGTTAGCGGGGTCTAACACCGGGGAGCTGTTTTTT	CASSLGLAGSNTGELFF
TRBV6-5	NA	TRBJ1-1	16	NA	TGTGCCAGCAGTTACAGGGGTGGTGCAGTGAACACTGAAGCTTTCTTT	CASSYRGGAVNTEAFF